This T cell receptor beta chain derives from a study of blood T cell repertoires in COVID-19. As processed by the authors: The authors estimated nucleated cell counts from reference gene primer amplification. Assay: immunoSEQ multiplex PCR; the TCRdb copy retains only in-frame clones and omits some. V, J and clone size are taken as reported in that table, and D and trimming were inferred from the DNA itself. The sample records 200,000 or so clones, around four fifths being singletons. V was cut by 4 bases and J by 0 bases, with 9 bases left in between. Germline CDR1 is LGHDT and CDR2 is YNNKEL (reference sequence). The CDR3 covers 15 residues.

This chain uses TRBV3-1 (or the pseudogene TRBV3-2) with TRBJ2-2, with D maybe TRBD1 (6 bases). Sequenced: peripheral blood. The TCR was taken from a man in his 60s with COVID-19, enrolled during active disease. Here the CDR3 DNA reads TGTGCCAGCAGCCTCAGGGGCGCGAACACCGGGGAGCTGTTTTTT. As protein: CASSLRGANTGELFF.